One and the same sample provided the 29 T cell receptor beta chains below, sequenced in a study of cytomegalovirus exposure and HLA in healthy donors. With 60 Vbeta and 13 Jbeta primers, the PCR was carried out. Assay: immunoSEQ multiplex PCR; the TCRdb copy retains only in-frame clones and omits some. The sample gives about 99,000 clones, 79% of which show up once; roughly 3.5% is in the top ten. Input material: PBMCs. The receptors stem from a male donor in good health and CMV-seropositive.

The V and J genes are TRBV15 and TRBJ2-3; TRBD2 matches at 10 bases. Germline V gives CDR1 LNHNV, CDR2 YYDKDF (reference sequence). The J segment lost 6 bases and the V segment lost 5 bases, leaving 14 bases of the junction unmatched. This CDR3 spans 17 amino acids. Written as DNA, the CDR3 is TGTGCCACCAGCGGACTTACAGGGGGACTAGCGTTCGATACGCAGTATTTT. This gives the protein CATSGLTGGLAFDTQYF.

The V call is TRBV29-1, the J call TRBJ1-2, with 7 bases that match TRBD1. Looked up from germline, CDR1 is SQVTM and CDR2 is ANQGSEA. This CDR3 has 15 residues. V gave up 4 bases and J gave up 8 bases; unmatched junction bases: 16. The CDR3 protein is CSVVQQGGYWDGYTF. The CDR3 DNA is TGCAGCGTTGTACAGCAGGGGGGCTACTGGGACGGCTACACCTTC.

This rearrangement joins TRBV2 to TRBJ2-5; possible D gene TRBD2, 7 bases. V lost 3 bases and J 2 bases, leaving 13 bases between the germline ends. Germline lookup yields CDR1 SNHLY and CDR2 FYNNEI. The CDR3 has 15 amino acids. The CDR3 DNA reads as TGTGCCAGCAGTGACGGGGGGCTCCCACAAGAGACCCAGTACTTC. It specifies CASSDGGLPQETQYF.

This clone occurred once. The chain links TRBV5-1 to TRBJ1-2; 8 bases line up with TRBD1. CDR1 and CDR2 from the germline V gene are SGHRS and YFSETQ. This CDR3 contains 14 residues. Germline trimming cut 4 bases from V and 4 bases from J; bases unmatched to any gene: 6. The CDR3 DNA reads as TGCGCCAGCAGCGCAGGGGGCAGCTCCTATGGCTACACCTTC. This sequence encodes CASSAGGSSYGYTF.

This clone was observed a single time. The DNA for the CDR3 is TGCGCCAGCAGCCCAAGGACAGGGGGCGGCTATGGCTACACCTTC. Translated: CASSPRTGGGYGYTF. The V gene is TRBV5-1, the J gene TRBJ1-2, with 11 bases fitting TRBD1. Germline V gene lookup returns CDR1 SGHRS and CDR2 YFSETQ. CDR3 length equals 15 residues. J gave up 4 bases and V 4 bases, and 6 bases lay outside the gene matches.

The chain couples TRBV27 to TRBJ2-1, with D uncertain. Per germline, CDR1 MNHEY and CDR2 SMNVEV (reference sequence). The V gene lost 0 bases and the J gene lost 0 bases, with 9 bases spanning the gap. The CDR3 is made up of 16 amino acids. CDR3 residues: CASSLSEQLSYNEQFF. The CDR3 DNA follows: TGTGCCAGCAGTTTATCGGAACAGCTCTCCTACAATGAGCAGTTCTTC.

This clone was observed a few times. The gene calls are TRBV4-3 and TRBJ1-1, with 11 bases matching TRBD1. Losses at the gene ends were 0 bases for V and 0 bases for J; bases not matched to a gene: 3. Germline CDR1 is LGHNA and CDR2 is YSLEER. The CDR3 consists of 17 residues. This CDR3 is CASSQDRTGGMNTEAFF. CDR3 coding DNA: TGCGCCAGCAGCCAAGATCGGACAGGGGGCATGAACACTGAAGCTTTCTTT.

V is TRBV30 and J is TRBJ1-2; D possibly corresponds to TRBD1 (6 bases). The CDR3 covers 15 residues. V lost 4 bases and J 3 bases, leaving 18 bases between the germline ends. Germline V CDR1 and CDR2: GTSNPN, SVGIG (reference sequence). The CDR3 nucleotides are TGTGCCTGGACGCAAGGACAGTTATTAGACTATGGCTACACCTTC. It specifies CAWTQGQLLDYGYTF.

This clone was observed a handful of times. The rearrangement links TRBV6-6 to TRBJ1-2; 7 nucleotides align to TRBD1. CDR3 length: 15 amino acids. The ends lost 6 bases at V and 2 bases at J; junction bases unmatched: 9. In germline, CDR1 is MNHNY, CDR2 SVGAGI (reference sequence). CDR3 coding DNA: TGTGCCAGCAGCCTAAGGGACAGTTCAAACTATGGCTACACCTTC. Translated, it gives CASSLRDSSNYGYTF.

This clone was observed once. The chain uses TRBV5-8 and TRBJ1-6, with TRBD1 identical over 7 bases. After removal of 5 bases from V and 6 bases from J, the junction contained 8 bases not matched to a gene. The CDR3 consists of 15 residues. Per germline, CDR1 SGHTS and CDR2 YDEGEE. CDR3 region: CASRARGQPNSPLHF. CDR3 nucleotide sequence: TGTGCCAGCAGGGCGAGGGGACAGCCTAATTCACCCCTCCACTTT.

The chain joins TRBV7-8 to TRBJ1-1; TRBD1 matches at 7 bases. Germline CDR1 SGHVS, CDR2 FQNEAQ. The CDR3 length is 14 residues. Trimming removed 6 bases from V and 1 base from J; junction bases left unmatched: 5. In nucleotides, the CDR3 is TGTGCCAGCAGGAAAAAGGGGGCGAACACTGAAGCTTTCTTT. As protein: CASRKKGANTEAFF.

The J gene is TRBJ2-1, the V gene TRBV7-9; D is perhaps TRBD2 (6 bases). Germline V gene data show CDR1 as SEHNR and CDR2 as FQNEAQ (reference sequence). V was pared by 1 base and J by 6 bases, with 10 bases between. The CDR3 is 14 amino acids. CDR3 region: CASSLVGTVNEQFF. CDR3 DNA sequence: TGTGCCAGCAGCTTAGTGGGGACTGTCAATGAGCAGTTCTTC.

The table lists this clone with a few counts. The V and J genes are TRBV6-1 and TRBJ1-5, with D possibly TRBD1 on 5 matching bases. Germline assignment: CDR1 MNHNS and CDR2 SASEGT. This CDR3 has 14 residues. The germline V and J ends were trimmed by 3 bases and 4 bases, with 10 bases remaining between them. CDR3 sequence (DNA): TGTGCCAGCAGTGACAGGGCCCTTAATCAGCCCCAGCATTTT. Residues: CASSDRALNQPQHF.

This chain uses TRBV5-1 with TRBJ1-1; 7 bases are a match to TRBD1. CDR3 size: 15 residues. Germline assignment: CDR1 SGHRS and CDR2 YFSETQ. J lost 3 bases, V lost 4 bases, and 9 bases had no gene match. CDR3 DNA: TGCGCCAGCAGCGCCCAGACAGGGAGACACACTGAAGCTTTCTTT. This codes for CASSAQTGRHTEAFF.

This clone was seen more than once but under ten times. The rearrangement joins TRBV4-1 to TRBJ2-2; possible D gene TRBD1, 6 bases. Trimming cost V 1 base and J 1 base, with 10 bases left between them. Germline values: CDR1 MGHRA, CDR2 YSYEKL. The CDR3 spans 16 residues. CDR3: CASSQVRQVNTGELFF. In DNA form, the CDR3 reads TGCGCCAGCAGCCAAGTTCGACAGGTGAACACCGGGGAGCTGTTTTTT.

The V call is TRBV30, the J call TRBJ1-6; 7 bases are a match to TRBD1. Germline V lookup: CDR1 GTSNPN, CDR2 SVGIG (reference sequence). CDR3 length: 18 residues. V was pared by 2 bases and J by 2 bases, with 12 bases of the junction left unmatched. The CDR3 DNA is TGTGCCTGGAGTCCCTCGATCGGACAGGCCACCTATAATTCACCCCTCCACTTT. Encoded protein: CAWSPSIGQATYNSPLHF.

V and J are TRBV27 and TRBJ2-5; 9 positions match TRBD1. The V segment lost 4 bases and the J segment 4 bases; nucleotides outside the gene matches: 1. The CDR3 totals 13 residues. Germline CDR1 is MNHEY and CDR2 is SMNVEV (reference sequence). CDR3: CASSYRGLETQYF. CDR3 DNA: TGTGCCAGCAGTTACAGGGGGCTAGAGACCCAGTACTTC.

This chain links TRBV16 with TRBJ1-4; a weak D match, TRBD1 (6 bases). V dropped 4 bases and J dropped 4 bases, with 10 bases sitting between them. The CDR3 consists of 14 residues. The germline V gene has CDR1 KGHSY and CDR2 FQNENV. CDR3 coding DNA: TGTGCCAGCAGCCGAAGGGGGAATAATGAAAAACTGTTTTTT. Its protein is CASSRRGNNEKLFF.

The chain joins TRBV5-8 to TRBJ1-5; 9 nucleotides line up with TRBD1. Losses at the gene ends were 2 bases for V and 6 bases for J; bases not matched to a gene: 6. There are 15 residues in the CDR3. The germline gives CDR1 SGHTS, CDR2 YDEGEE. The chain's CDR3 is CASSLQGARGQPQHF. Here the CDR3 DNA reads TGTGCCAGCAGCTTACAGGGGGCCCGGGGTCAGCCCCAGCATTTT.

CDR3 DNA: TGTGCCAGCAGTTTCAAGAGGACAGGGGGCGCTGCCGGGGAAGAAGAGACCCAGTACTTC. Amino acids: CASSFKRTGGAAGEEETQYF. The V call is TRBV28, the J call TRBJ2-5; 11 bases agree with TRBD1. The CDR3 has 20 residues. V was pared by 3 bases and J by 3 bases, with 18 bases of the junction left unmatched. Germline CDR1 and CDR2: MDHEN and SYDVKM.

The rearrangement links TRBV7-2 to TRBJ1-1; TRBD1 is a possible D gene (5 bases). Germline V gives CDR1 SGHTA, CDR2 FQGNSA. The CDR3 loop spans 14 amino acids. V was trimmed by 2 bases and J by 5 bases, leaving 12 bases between them. The CDR3 DNA reads as TGTGCCAGCAGCTTAAAAGCAGGGCGGACTGAAGCTTTCTTT. Translation: CASSLKAGRTEAFF.

The chain recombines TRBV5-8 with TRBJ2-3; 8 nucleotides line up with TRBD1. Germline CDR1 and CDR2: SGHTS and YDEGEE. The ends lost 7 bases at V and 4 bases at J; junction bases unmatched: 11. This CDR3 is built from 15 residues. The CDR3 spells CASPTWTGSPDTQYF. CDR3 DNA: TGTGCCAGCCCCACCTGGACAGGGAGTCCAGATACGCAGTATTTT. Using reference TRBV5-8 and TRBJ2-3 for the parts outside the CDR3, the full variable domain is EAGVTQSPTHLIKTRGQQATLRCSPISGHTSVYWYQQALGLGLQFLLWYDEGEERNRGNFPPRFSGRQFPNYSSELNVNALELEDSALYLCASPTWTGSPDTQYFGPGTRLTVL.

This chain links TRBV5-1 with TRBJ2-2; 10 bases map to TRBD1. The length of the CDR3 is 16 residues. Germline CDR1 is SGHRS and CDR2 is YFSETQ. V was pared by 0 bases and J by 4 bases, with 3 bases of the junction left unmatched. CDR3 nucleotide sequence: TGCGCCAGCAGCTTGGCCGGACAGGGGGGCACCGGGGAGCTGTTTTTT. It yields the protein CASSLAGQGGTGELFF. The complete variable domain, with remaining parts taken from reference TRBV5-1 and TRBJ2-2, reads KAGVTQTPRYLIKTRGQQVTLSCSPISGHRSVSWYQQTPGQGLQFLFEYFSETQRNKGNFPGRFSGRQFSNSRSEMNVSTLELGDSALYLCASSLAGQGGTGELFFGEGSRLTVL.

This clone has only one observation. V usage is TRBV30 and J usage is TRBJ1-2; D may be TRBD1 (5 bases). Germline values: CDR1 GTSNPN, CDR2 SVGIG (reference sequence). V was clipped by 0 bases and J by 4 bases, with 9 bases between them. This CDR3 comprises 13 residues. DNA of the CDR3: TGTGCCTGGAGTGTCGGGGGACCCTATGGCTACACCTTC. Translated: CAWSVGGPYGYTF.

This clone came up a few times. The chain combines TRBV5-1 with TRBJ2-7, with TRBD1 identical over 9 bases. This CDR3 comprises 15 residues. In germline, CDR1 is SGHRS, CDR2 YFSETQ. V was pared by 4 bases and J by 2 bases, with 7 bases of the junction left unmatched. The CDR3 DNA is TGCGCCAGCAGCCTCCCCGGGACAGGGACCTACGAGCAGTACTTC. It encodes CASSLPGTGTYEQYF. Supplemented by reference TRBV5-1 and TRBJ2-7, the full variable domain reads KAGVTQTPRYLIKTRGQQVTLSCSPISGHRSVSWYQQTPGQGLQFLFEYFSETQRNKGNFPGRFSGRQFSNSRSEMNVSTLELGDSALYLCASSLPGTGTYEQYFGPGTRLTVT.

The chain employs TRBV9 and TRBJ1-4, with 8 bases identical to TRBD1. This CDR3 is built from 15 residues. V lost 2 bases to trimming and J lost 3 bases; unmatched junction nucleotides: 3. Germline V gene data show CDR1 as SGDLS and CDR2 as YYNGEE. CDR3 loop: CASSVDRGPNEKLFF. The CDR3 coding sequence is TGTGCCAGCAGCGTCGACAGGGGTCCTAATGAAAAACTGTTTTTT.

This clone has only a few counts. The chain combines TRBV10-1 with TRBJ1-2; 7 bases match TRBD1. Germline V lookup: CDR1 WNHNN, CDR2 SYGVQD (reference sequence). With V trimmed by 5 bases and J by 5 bases, 11 bases remained unmatched. The CDR3 is 15 residues long. This CDR3 is CASSLDTQGVYGYTF. The CDR3 DNA reads TGCGCCAGCAGTCTCGATACGCAGGGGGTGTATGGCTACACCTTC.

This clone turned up a few times. This chain joins TRBV7-5 and TRBJ1-5; TRBD1, the table's D call, lacks a check against the DNA. TRBV7-5 represents a pseudogene. The CDR3 contains 19 residues. CDR3 bases: TGTGCCAGAAGCTTAGAGCTCTTTTTACAGGACCGAAGCAATCAGCCCCAGCATTTT. Protein: CARSLELFLQDRSNQPQHF.

This clone showed up just once. V and J are TRBV7-9 and TRBJ2-3, with TRBD1 as a possible D gene (6 bases). CDR3 size: 14 residues. The V gene's germline CDR1 is SEHNR and CDR2 FQNEAQ (reference sequence). V was shortened by 5 bases and J by 4 bases, with 13 bases between the two germline ends. The CDR3 coding sequence is TGTGCCAGCAGCCGACTTGGGGGCGCAGATACGCAGTATTTT. Its protein product is CASSRLGGADTQYF.